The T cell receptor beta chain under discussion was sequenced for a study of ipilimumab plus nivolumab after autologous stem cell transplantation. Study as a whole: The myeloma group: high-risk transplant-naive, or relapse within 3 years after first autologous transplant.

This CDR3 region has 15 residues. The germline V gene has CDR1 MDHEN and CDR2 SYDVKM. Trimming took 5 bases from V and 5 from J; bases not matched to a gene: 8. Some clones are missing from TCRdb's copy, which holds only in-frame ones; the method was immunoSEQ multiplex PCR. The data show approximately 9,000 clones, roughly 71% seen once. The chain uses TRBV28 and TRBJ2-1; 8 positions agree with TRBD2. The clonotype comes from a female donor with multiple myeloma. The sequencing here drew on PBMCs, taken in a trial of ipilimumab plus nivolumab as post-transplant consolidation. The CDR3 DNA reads TGTGCCAGCAGTCCGGGAGGGCCAAGGAACAATGAGCAGTTCTTC. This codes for CASSPGGPRNNEQFF.